Below, one T cell receptor (beta chain) is given with its context. Two negative PCRs, clearance, or symptom resolution characterized the recovered Cohort 3 donors. Profiling relied on immunoSEQ multiplex PCR, and the TCRdb table lists in-frame clones only, not all of them. The profile shows just over 300,000 clones, about 91% of them singletons. The germline V gene encodes CDR1 SEHNR and CDR2 FQNEAQ (reference sequence). V lost 1 base and J lost 4, with 11 bases in between. This CDR3 is 15 amino acids long. This specimen belongs to a study of blood T cell repertoires in COVID-19. V usage is TRBV7-9 and J usage is TRBJ2-1; no reliable D call. The clonotype originates from a young woman who had recovered from COVID-19. What was sequenced was PBMCs or T cells enriched from blood (not recorded which). The CDR3 protein is CASSLGRVTYNEQFF. In DNA, the CDR3 is TGTGCCAGCAGCTTAGGTAGAGTAACTTACAATGAGCAGTTCTTC.